A selection of T cell receptor beta chains follows, all from one sample in a study of blood T cell repertoires in COVID-19. Assay: immunoSEQ multiplex PCR; the TCRdb copy retains only in-frame clones and omits some. Of hundreds of thousands of clones listed, roughly 76% are singletons. Material: peripheral blood. These receptors all stem from a woman aged 80 or over with COVID-19, enrolled during active disease. Both conserved end residues are part of each CDR3. The size of a clone is reported for some rows only, either as once, few or many, or as a class for expanded clones.

clone size: once
V gene: TRBV18
CDR3 protein: CASSPNRDGQPQHF

clone size: .
V gene: TRBV29-1
CDR3 protein: CSVLPSGGGDEQFF

clone size: .
V gene: TRBV6-5
CDR3 protein: CASSYWINSDTEAFF

clone size: .
V gene: TRBV7-2
CDR3 protein: CASSPDRDYGYTF

clone size: few
V gene: TRBV11-3
CDR3 protein: CASSLDRWSSGRPNTGELFF

clone size: .
V gene: TRBV9
CDR3 protein: CASSPRGGMGSYNEQFF

clone size: .
V gene: TRBV19
CDR3 protein: CASSSGQGADEQFF

clone size: .
V gene: TRBV6-5
CDR3 protein: CASRPALGVSFF

clone size: few
V gene: TRBV6-5
CDR3 protein: CASRATGRNSPLHF

clone size: .
V gene: TRBV7-8
CDR3 protein: CASSLAGGFNQPQHF

clone size: .
V gene: TRBV19
CDR3 protein: CASTKDRGRQNYGYTF

clone size: .
V gene: TRBV7-2
CDR3 protein: CASSFGSGEKLFF

clone size: .
V gene: TRBV6-6
CDR3 protein: CASTTPPGTGGHEQYF

clone size: .
V gene: TRBV5-1
CDR3 protein: CASSLAGQAGQPQHF

clone size: .
V gene: TRBV28
CDR3 protein: CGIRSANYGYTF

clone size: .
V gene: TRBV18
CDR3 protein: CASSPARGQPGYTF

clone size: .
V gene: TRBV5-4
CDR3 protein: CASSSPNGAFSGNTIYF

clone size: few
V gene: TRBV2
CDR3 protein: CASSEYQGSGNEQFF

clone size: .
V gene: TRBV15
CDR3 protein: CATSRGREGQPQHF

clone size: .
V gene: TRBV5-1
CDR3 protein: CASSLPGSSYEQYF

clone size: .
V gene: TRBV18
CDR3 protein: CASSPGDSEKLFF

clone size: .
V gene: TRBV19
CDR3 protein: CASRWGTGEAFF

clone size: few
V gene: TRBV5-6
CDR3 protein: CASSLGRGAFF

clone size: .
V gene: TRBV18
CDR3 protein: CASSRDRGVGGYTF

clone size: .
V gene: TRBV25-1
CDR3 protein: CASSGDSNSPLHF

clone size: once
V gene: TRBV5-1
CDR3 protein: CASSLTGMNTEAFF

clone size: .
V gene: TRBV20-1
CDR3 protein: CRGGARGGAYF

clone size: .
V gene: TRBV4-1
CDR3 protein: CASSRVELDTEAFF

clone size: few
V gene: TRBV28
CDR3 protein: CASSRGYQPQHF

clone size: .
V gene: TRBV6-5
CDR3 protein: CASSYWAAGGYEQFF